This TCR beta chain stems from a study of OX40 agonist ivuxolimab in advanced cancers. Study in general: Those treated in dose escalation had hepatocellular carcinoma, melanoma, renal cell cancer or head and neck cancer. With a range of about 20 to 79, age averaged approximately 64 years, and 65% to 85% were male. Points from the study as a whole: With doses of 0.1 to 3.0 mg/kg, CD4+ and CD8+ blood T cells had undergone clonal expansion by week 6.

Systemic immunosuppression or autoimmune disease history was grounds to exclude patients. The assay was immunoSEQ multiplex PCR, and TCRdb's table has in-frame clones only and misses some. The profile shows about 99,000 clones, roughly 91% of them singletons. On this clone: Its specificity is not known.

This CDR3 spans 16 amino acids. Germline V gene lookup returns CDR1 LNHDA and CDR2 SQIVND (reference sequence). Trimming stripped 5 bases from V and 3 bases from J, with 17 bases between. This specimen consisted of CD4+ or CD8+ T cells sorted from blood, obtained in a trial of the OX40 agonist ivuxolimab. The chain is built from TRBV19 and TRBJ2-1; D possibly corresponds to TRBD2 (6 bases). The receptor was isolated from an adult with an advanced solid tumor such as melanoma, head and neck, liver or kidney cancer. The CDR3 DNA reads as TGTGCCAGTAGTTCAAACCCGGGACTGCTCTACAATGAGCAGTTCTTC. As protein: CASSSNPGLLYNEQFF.